These 26 T cell receptor beta chains share one sample of origin, sequenced in a study of T cell changes during pregnancy in multiple sclerosis. The table came from immunoSEQ multiplex PCR; TCRdb's copy has only in-frame clones and leaves some out. In the table there are 40,000 to 45,000 clones, about 90% of which are singletons. The material was CD4+ T cells from peripheral blood mononuclear cells, obtained in the third trimester of pregnancy. These receptors all come from a female donor with multiple sclerosis, enrolled in a pregnancy study.

The chain combines TRBV11-2 with TRBJ2-7, with D perhaps matching TRBD2 (6 bases). Trimming shortened V by 1 base and J by 0 bases, and 10 bases separated the two germline ends. This CDR3 spans 15 amino acids. The germline gives CDR1 SGHAT, CDR2 FQNNGV. CDR3 sequence: CASSLAEGLSYEQYF. The DNA for the CDR3 is TGTGCCAGCAGCTTAGCGGAGGGCCTCTCCTACGAGCAGTACTTC.

In its sample, this clone is medium-sized. The V call is TRBV11-3, the J call TRBJ2-3; a possible D gene is TRBD1 (6 bases). Germline values: CDR1 SGHNT, CDR2 YENEEA. Deletions cut 1 base from V and 1 base from J, with 12 bases between. This CDR3 comprises 16 residues. The CDR3 bases are TGTGCCAGCAGCTTAGTCCAGGGGTTGGGCACAGATACGCAGTATTTT. It yields the protein CASSLVQGLGTDTQYF.

The chain couples TRBV7-2 to TRBJ2-7, with 7 nucleotides matching TRBD2. Trimming at V came to 8 bases and at J to 1 base, leaving 11 bases not matched to a gene. The CDR3 consists of 15 residues. Per germline, CDR1 SGHTA and CDR2 FQGNSA. The CDR3 nucleotides are TGTGCCAGCCCCCCCGGGAGGACTACATCCTACGAGCAGTACTTC. It yields the protein CASPPGRTTSYEQYF.

The CDR3 spells CATSRDKRVSPTTDTQYF. The CDR3 nucleotides read TGTGCCACCAGCAGAGATAAGCGGGTCTCCCCGACGACAGATACGCAGTATTTT. The chain employs TRBV15 and TRBJ2-3; TRBD2 is a possible D gene (6 bases). CDR1 is LNHNV, CDR2 YYDKDF, per germline (reference sequence). Between the trimmed V and J ends, which lost 0 bases and 3 bases, there was a span of 19 bases. The CDR3 is made up of 18 amino acids.

The chain carries TRBV18 and TRBJ2-2, with D perhaps TRBD2 (6 bases). Germline V gene lookup returns CDR1 KGHSH and CDR2 LQKENI. Trimming took off 3 bases at V and 0 bases at J, with 17 bases between the two ends. This CDR3 has 18 residues. The CDR3 spells CASSPLPPSDSNTGELFF. The CDR3 nucleotides are TGTGCCAGCTCACCTCTCCCACCTAGCGACTCGAACACCGGGGAGCTGTTTTTT.

This sequence joins TRBV7-6 and TRBJ2-1; tentatively, D is TRBD2 (6 bases). Germline V gene lookup returns CDR1 SGHVS and CDR2 FNYEAQ. V lost 5 bases and J 5 bases, leaving 13 bases between the germline ends. The CDR3 extends over 14 amino acids. The CDR3 loop is CASSPGGINNEQFF. As DNA, the CDR3 is TGTGCCAGCAGCCCCGGGGGTATCAACAATGAGCAGTTCTTC. Complete variable domain (other parts from reference TRBV7-6 and TRBJ2-1): GAGVSQSPRYKVTKRGQDVALRCDPISGHVSLYWYRQALGQGPEFLTYFNYEAQQDKSGLPNDRFSAERPEGSISTLTIQRTEQRDSAMYRCASSPGGINNEQFFGPGTRLTVL.

V is TRBV28 and J is TRBJ1-6, with D perhaps matching TRBD1 (5 bases). CDR3 size: 15 residues. V dropped 6 bases and J dropped 9 bases, with 18 bases sitting between them. Germline CDR1 is MDHEN and CDR2 is SYDVKM. CDR3 loop: CASSGGASGRSPLHF. In DNA form, the CDR3 reads TGTGCCAGCAGCGGAGGGGCGTCGGGTCGTTCACCCCTCCACTTT.

The V call is TRBV5-6, the J call TRBJ1-1; D gene ambiguous. Germline V CDR1 and CDR2: SGHDT, YYEEEE. The CDR3 is 16 residues long. Trimming shortened V by 7 bases and J by 5 bases, and 24 bases separated the two germline ends. The CDR3 reads CASALGRGNHRTEAFF. DNA of the CDR3: TGTGCCAGCGCCCTTGGGAGAGGAAACCATAGGACTGAAGCTTTCTTT.

The gene calls are TRBV19 and TRBJ2-3; TRBD1 matches at 8 bases. J lost 6 bases, V lost 3 bases, and 5 bases had no gene match. This CDR3 contains 14 residues. Germline V gene data show CDR1 as LNHDA and CDR2 as SQIVND (reference sequence). As DNA, the CDR3 is TGTGCCAGTAGTATTCAGGGGGCAATGGATACGCAGTATTTT. This translates into CASSIQGAMDTQYF.

The CDR3 region is CASSEFPQGWTEAFF. Written as DNA, the CDR3 is TGTGCCAGCAGCGAATTTCCACAGGGATGGACTGAAGCTTTCTTT. This chain links TRBV9 with TRBJ1-1; perhaps TRBD1 as D (6 bases). Germline CDR1 and CDR2: SGDLS and YYNGEE. CDR3 length: 15 amino acids. Trimming stripped 3 bases from V and 5 bases from J, with 17 bases between.

V is TRBV6-5 and J is TRBJ2-7; 8 bases line up with TRBD2. J lost 5 bases, V lost 5 bases, and 2 bases had no gene match. CDR1 and CDR2 (germline): MNHEY, SVGAGI. CDR3 length: 12 amino acids. CDR3 residues: CASSSGSDEQYF. CDR3 DNA sequence: TGTGCCAGCAGTAGCGGGAGTGACGAGCAGTACTTC.

V and J are TRBV11-2 and TRBJ1-1; D is uncertain. Trimming took 1 base from V and 7 from J, leaving 16 bases between them. The CDR3 is 15 residues long. CDR1 SGHAT and CDR2 FQNNGV come from the germline V gene. The CDR3 DNA sequence: TGTGCCAGCAGCTTAGGGTTTCGGAGCCGTGGTGAAGCTTTCTTT. Protein: CASSLGFRSRGEAFF.

The chain recombines TRBV21-1 with TRBJ2-2; the table assigns TRBD1, which was not confirmed against the DNA. TRBV21-1 is termed a pseudogene. The length of the CDR3 is 17 residues. The CDR3 spells CARPGQVMTPDHGELFF. CDR3 coding DNA: TGTGCCAGGCCCGGACAGGTGATGACCCCTGATCACGGGGAGCTGTTTTTT.

The CDR3 DNA reads TGTGCCAGCAGTGAACTAACAGGATCTACTGGCTACACCTTC. This sequence encodes CASSELTGSTGYTF. The chain uses TRBV6-1 and TRBJ1-2, with a weak D call TRBD1 (5 bases). CDR3 size: 14 residues. Trimming removed 2 bases from V and 7 bases from J, with 14 bases in between. The germline gives CDR1 MNHNS, CDR2 SASEGT.

This chain connects TRBV19 to TRBJ2-1; the match to TRBD1 covers 9 bases. CDR3 length: 14 residues. Germline CDR1 is LNHDA and CDR2 is SQIVND (reference sequence). Unmatched junction bases numbered 7, after V lost 6 bases and J lost 7 bases. The DNA of the CDR3 is TGTGCCAGTAGCAGGACAGGGGTTCGTAATGAGCAGTTCTTC. It translates to CASSRTGVRNEQFF.

This clone occurred once. This rearrangement joins TRBV5-1 to TRBJ2-1, with TRBD1 identical over 9 bases. Germline-derived CDR1 and CDR2 are SGHRS and YFSETQ. This CDR3 has 14 residues. V shed 4 bases, J shed 5 bases, and the junction held 4 bases outside the gene matches. The CDR3 DNA reads TGCGCCAGCAGCCTACGGGACAGGGACAATGAGCAGTTCTTC. Amino acid sequence: CASSLRDRDNEQFF.

The CDR3 loop reads CASSALSGGGNTDTQYF. CDR3 nucleotide sequence: TGTGCCAGCAGTGCCCTGAGTGGGGGAGGGAACACAGATACGCAGTATTTT. This chain connects TRBV27 to TRBJ2-3; TRBD2 aligns across 7 bases. After removal of 5 bases from V and 2 bases from J, the junction contained 13 bases not matched to a gene. CDR1 is MNHEY and CDR2 is SMNVEV in the germline V gene (reference sequence). This CDR3 has 17 amino acids.

The CDR3 sequence: CASSTSTDTQYF. The CDR3 DNA sequence: TGTGCCAGCAGTACTAGTACAGATACGCAGTATTTT. V is TRBV2 and J is TRBJ2-3; D might be TRBD2 (5 bases). V lost 5 bases and J 3 bases, leaving 6 bases between the germline ends. The germline V gene encodes CDR1 SNHLY and CDR2 FYNNEI. CDR3 length equals 12 residues.

The chain recombines TRBV4-1 with TRBJ2-1; 12 bases align to TRBD2. V was clipped by 2 bases and J by 6 bases; unmatched bases: 11. In germline, CDR1 is MGHRA, CDR2 YSYEKL. The CDR3 sequence is 18 residues long. CDR3 residues: CASSQIDMGLAGPNEQFF. CDR3 coding DNA: TGCGCCAGCAGCCAAATAGATATGGGACTAGCGGGCCCCAATGAGCAGTTCTTC.

V usage is TRBV7-2 and J usage is TRBJ2-5; D perhaps matches TRBD2 (6 bases). Germline CDR1 is SGHTA and CDR2 is FQGNSA. The CDR3 sequence is 15 residues long. V was pared by 1 base and J by 4 bases, with 13 bases between. CDR3: CASSLVRGFAETQYF. The DNA for the CDR3 is TGTGCCAGCAGCTTAGTTCGGGGGTTTGCAGAGACCCAGTACTTC.

The genes are TRBV11-2 and TRBJ1-2, with TRBD1 as a possible D gene (5 bases). The germline V gene has CDR1 SGHAT and CDR2 FQNNGV. The CDR3 has 14 residues. Trimming removed 3 bases from V and 6 bases from J, with 14 bases in between. CDR3 loop: CASSFSGKQDGYTF. The CDR3, as DNA: TGTGCCAGCAGCTTTTCAGGGAAACAGGATGGCTACACCTTC.

The CDR3 sequence: CASSLSSGANVLTF. In DNA, the CDR3 is TGTGCCAGCAGCCTCAGCTCTGGGGCCAACGTCCTGACTTTC. The J gene is TRBJ2-6, the V gene TRBV7-3; unclear D gene. The CDR3 sequence is 14 residues long. CDR1 and CDR2 (germline): SGHTA, FQGTGA. Trimming cost V 5 bases and J 0 bases, with 5 bases left between them.

The chain combines TRBV6-1 with TRBJ1-2, with 7 bases identical to TRBD1. The CDR3 has 14 residues. With 7 bases clipped from V and 9 bases from J, the junction kept 14 bases outside the gene matches. The germline gives CDR1 MNHNS, CDR2 SASEGT. CDR3 nucleotide sequence: TGTGCCAGCAAATTCGGGACAGCCCGACTTCGCTACACCTTC. Encoded protein: CASKFGTARLRYTF.

The chain is built from TRBV28 and TRBJ2-2, with TRBD2 identical over 12 bases. Unmatched junction bases numbered 6, after V lost 6 bases and J lost 4 bases. Per germline, CDR1 MDHEN and CDR2 SYDVKM. There are 16 residues in the CDR3. CDR3 protein: CASRRLAGVGTGELFF. The DNA of the CDR3 is TGTGCCAGCAGACGACTAGCGGGAGTGGGCACCGGGGAGCTGTTTTTT.

The chain uses TRBV5-6 and TRBJ1-5; 7 nucleotides agree with TRBD1. Per the germline V gene, CDR1 is SGHDT and CDR2 is YYEEEE. The CDR3 has 15 amino acids. V shed 4 bases, J shed 2 bases, and the junction held 6 bases outside the gene matches. The CDR3 sequence is CASSLAGTGNQPQHF. Written as DNA, the CDR3 is TGTGCCAGCAGCCTCGCCGGGACAGGCAATCAGCCCCAGCATTTT.

The J gene is TRBJ2-6, the V gene TRBV7-3, with TRBD1 matching 7 bases. The CDR3 extends over 15 amino acids. Germline V CDR1 and CDR2: SGHTA, FQGTGA. V lost 5 bases and J lost 3; bases outside the gene matches: 4. The CDR3 DNA reads as TGTGCCAGCAGCCCCGACAGGGTTGGGGCCAACGTCCTGACTTTC. Its protein is CASSPDRVGANVLTF.